The following is a T cell receptor (beta chain) sequence with its context. Sequenced by immunoSEQ multiplex PCR; TCRdb stores in-frame clones only, minus some. Of some 2,000,000 clones in the sample, 95% are singletons; the top ten hold around 0.13%. The sample originates from a study of shared clonotypes between healthy human individuals. Losses at the gene ends were 1 base for V and 1 base for J; bases not matched to a gene: 3. CDR1 is SGHNT and CDR2 is YYREEE in the germline V gene (reference sequence). There are 15 residues in the CDR3. The rearrangement joins TRBV5-4 to TRBJ2-7; 9 positions match TRBD2. Sample: naive CD4+ T cells sorted from blood. Subset in this sample: CD45RA+ positively selected. This TCR was sampled from a man between 18 and 29 years old in good health. The chain's CDR3 is CASSLMAGGSYEQYF. The DNA for the CDR3 is TGTGCCAGCAGCTTGATGGCGGGAGGGTCCTACGAGCAGTACTTC.